The 20 T cell receptor beta chains below come from one sample, sequenced in a study of CD8 T cells in ankylosing spondylitis. TCRdb analysed the 5' RACE reads with MiXCR anew, one entry per CDR3 protein. The sample yields about 130,000 distinct CDR3 sequences, approximately 14% seen once. Sequenced: blood, either unsorted or a sorted T cell fraction (not recorded which). The source is a female donor with ankylosing spondylitis or in good health (not recorded which).

Many counts were recorded for this clonotype. The chain joins TRBV5-5 to TRBJ2-5; perhaps D is TRBD1 or TRBD2 (6 bases each). CDR1 and CDR2 (germline): SGHKS, YYEKEE (reference sequence). CDR3 size: 14 residues. V lost 1 base and J 5 bases, leaving 12 bases between the germline ends. The CDR3 is CASSLWGAAETQYF. The CDR3 DNA follows: TGTGCCAGCAGCTTGTGGGGGGCCGCGGAGACCCAGTACTTC.

This clonotype occurred a few times. This CDR3 is CASSSHQTEDEQYF. The CDR3 DNA reads as TGCGCCAGCAGCTCCCATCAGACTGAGGACGAGCAGTACTTC. The rearrangement links TRBV5-1 to TRBJ2-7, with unresolved D. The CDR3 is 14 amino acids. CDR1 and CDR2 (germline): SGHRS, YFSETQ. With 3 bases removed from V and 5 bases from J, the gap between germline ends came to 15 bases.

The sample holds many counts of this clonotype. The chain is built from TRBV25-1 and TRBJ1-5; D is perhaps TRBD1 (5 bases). Between the trimmed V and J ends, which lost 3 bases and 4 bases, there was a span of 10 bases. Germline loops: CDR1 MGHDK, CDR2 SYGVNS. The CDR3 extends over 14 amino acids. The CDR3 protein is CASSDPGGNQPQHF. The CDR3 region has the DNA TGTGCCAGCAGTGATCCCGGGGGTAATCAGCCCCAGCATTTT.

This sequence joins TRBV9 and TRBJ2-3, with 10 bases aligning to TRBD2. The junction had 12 bases not matched to a gene; V was cut back by 2 bases and J by 0 bases. The CDR3 contains 19 residues. The germline V gene has CDR1 SGDLS and CDR2 YYNGEE. The CDR3 nucleotides are TGTGCCAGCAGCGTGAGCCCCCTAGCGGGGGCCTTTAGCACAGATACGCAGTATTTT. Its translation is CASSVSPLAGAFSTDTQYF.

CDR3 sequence reads: CAWSVLGLRGDSPLHF. DNA for the CDR3: TGTGCCTGGAGCGTACTGGGTTTAAGGGGCGACTCACCCCTCCACTTT. J is TRBJ1-6 and V is TRBV30; D may be TRBD1 (5 bases). This CDR3 has 16 residues. Germline values: CDR1 GTSNPN, CDR2 SVGIG (reference sequence). Trimming took off 3 bases at V and 10 bases at J, with 22 bases between the two ends.

This chain joins TRBV28 and TRBJ2-1; D not resolved. The V gene's germline CDR1 is MDHEN and CDR2 SYDVKM. The CDR3 is made up of 13 amino acids. V shed 4 bases and J shed 9 bases, with 13 bases lying between them. DNA for the CDR3: TGTGCCAGCAGTTATCTCTCATCCGGTGAGCAGTTCTTC. Encoded protein: CASSYLSSGEQFF.

The chain employs TRBV27 and TRBJ1-6, with 7 bases aligning to TRBD1. With 4 bases clipped from V and 13 bases from J, the junction kept 10 bases outside the gene matches. Germline assignment: CDR1 MNHEY and CDR2 SMNVEV (reference sequence). The CDR3 totals 14 residues. CDR3 nucleotide sequence: TGTGCCAGCAGTTGGTCGGTGGTCAGGGGGCCCCTCCACTTT. This encodes CASSWSVVRGPLHF.

This clonotype was found many times. The genes are TRBV20-1 and TRBJ2-1; 8 positions agree with TRBD1. V shed 3 bases and J 4 bases; nucleotides not matched to a gene: 5. Per germline, CDR1 DFQATT and CDR2 SNEGSKA (reference sequence). The CDR3 sequence is 14 residues long. CDR3 region: CSASLGQGYNEQFF. The CDR3 bases are TGCAGTGCTAGTTTAGGACAGGGATACAATGAGCAGTTCTTC.

In this sample, this clonotype turned up many times. The V and J genes are TRBV15 and TRBJ2-7, with D possibly called TRBD1 or TRBD2 (5 bases each). V lost 4 bases and J 2 bases, leaving 9 bases between the germline ends. The CDR3 totals 13 residues. Germline V gives CDR1 LNHNV, CDR2 YYDKDF (reference sequence). The DNA of the CDR3 is TGTGCCACCAGCAATCGGGGCACCTACGAGCAGTACTTC. Amino acids: CATSNRGTYEQYF. Looking up the rest from reference TRBV15 and TRBJ2-7 gives the full variable domain: DAMVIQNPRYQVTQFGKPVTLSCSQTLNHNVMYWYQQKSSQAPKLLFHYYDKDFNNEADTPDNFQSRRPNTSFCFLDIRSPGLGDTAMYLCATSNRGTYEQYFGPGTRLTVT.

The table lists this clonotype with many counts. The CDR3 nucleotides are TGCAGCGTTGAAGACTACGGGAACTTCAATCAGCCCCAGCATTTT. Encoded protein: CSVEDYGNFNQPQHF. V and J are TRBV29-1 and TRBJ1-5; D is uncertain. Germline loops: CDR1 SQVTM, CDR2 ANQGSEA. The CDR3 contains 15 residues. V was pared by 0 bases and J by 3 bases, with 12 bases between.

As to this clonotype: A read error may explain this, as a much larger clone is one base away. The chain links TRBV7-9 to TRBJ2-3, with D unresolved. Germline CDR1 is SEHNR and CDR2 is FQNEAQ (reference sequence). V was shortened by 7 bases and J by 6 bases, with 8 bases between the two germline ends. The CDR3 is 11 residues long. For the CDR3, the DNA is TGTGCCAGCACCCAGGTGGATACGCAGTATTTT. This encodes CASTQVDTQYF.

The table lists this clonotype with many counts. The gene calls are TRBV29-1 and TRBJ2-1, with D possibly being TRBD1 (6 bases). The CDR3 runs 15 residues. V was shortened by 4 bases and J by 8 bases, with 21 bases between the two germline ends. The V gene's germline CDR1 is SQVTM and CDR2 ANQGSEA. This CDR3 reads CSVARSLDRPDEQFF. The CDR3 bases are TGCAGCGTTGCCCGATCCCTCGACAGGCCCGATGAGCAGTTCTTC.

Note on this clonotype: It may be a read error: a sequence one base away is much more abundant. The rearrangement uses TRBV7-9 and TRBJ1-2; possibly TRBD1 for D (5 bases). CDR1 and CDR2 from the germline V gene are SEHNR and FQNEAQ (reference sequence). The CDR3 has 12 residues. CDR3 residues: CASTLAGYGDTF. The CDR3 DNA reads as TGTGCCAGCACCCTAGCAGGGTATGGCGACACCTTC.

This clonotype was found many times. The rearrangement links TRBV7-2 to TRBJ2-1; D remains unclear. CDR1 and CDR2 (germline): SGHTA, FQGNSA. The length of the CDR3 is 13 residues. V shed 2 bases and J shed 4 bases, with 6 bases lying between them. CDR3 protein: CASSLTVYNEQFF. For the CDR3, the DNA is TGTGCCAGCAGCTTAACAGTATACAATGAGCAGTTCTTC.

The genes are TRBV27 and TRBJ2-6; no reliable D call. Germline V CDR1 and CDR2: MNHEY, SMNVEV (reference sequence). This CDR3 is 17 amino acids long. V lost 5 bases and J lost 0, with 14 bases in between. This chain's CDR3 is CASSPQFTGSGANVLTF. CDR3 nucleotides: TGTGCCAGCAGTCCCCAGTTTACGGGCTCTGGGGCCAACGTCCTGACTTTC.

The table lists this clonotype with many counts. This chain connects TRBV20-1 to TRBJ2-3; no clear D gene. The V gene's germline CDR1 is DFQATT and CDR2 SNEGSKA (reference sequence). The germline V and J ends were trimmed by 6 bases and 7 bases, with 5 bases remaining between them. This CDR3 comprises 9 residues. The CDR3 DNA reads TGCAGTGCGTCGAATACGCAGTATTTT. Amino acids: CSASNTQYF.

This chain connects TRBV19 to TRBJ2-2; maybe TRBD2 (5 bases). This CDR3 is 14 amino acids long. Germline V CDR1 and CDR2: LNHDA, SQIVND (reference sequence). The V end was cut by 1 base, the J end by 6 bases, with 9 bases between. Here the CDR3 DNA reads TGTGCCAGTAGTATAGGGACTCAATCCGGGGAGCTGTTTTTT. This translates into CASSIGTQSGELFF.

This clonotype showed up just a few times. J is TRBJ2-3 and V is TRBV10-3, with no clear D. Trimming removed 6 bases at V and 3 bases at J, with 19 bases between. From germline, CDR1 is ENHRY and CDR2 SYGVKD. CDR3 length equals 16 residues. This chain's CDR3 is CAIRTTRSNGTDTQYF. Here the CDR3 DNA reads TGTGCCATCAGGACCACAAGGTCCAATGGTACAGATACGCAGTATTTT.

This clonotype was picked up many times. The chain employs TRBV6-1 and TRBJ2-2; unclear D gene. Germline V gene lookup returns CDR1 MNHNS and CDR2 SASEGT. CDR3 length: 15 amino acids. Trimming pared 6 bases from V and 1 base from J, leaving 12 bases between. Here the CDR3 DNA reads TGTGCCAGCAGACCAATACTCAGGAACACCGGGGAGCTGTTTTTT. Its protein is CASRPILRNTGELFF.

The sample holds a few counts of this clonotype. The chain combines TRBV10-3 with TRBJ2-2; 11 bases agree with TRBD2. V lost 10 bases, J lost 2 bases, and 6 bases stayed unmatched. Germline lookup yields CDR1 ENHRY and CDR2 SYGVKD. The CDR3 covers 15 residues. CDR3 in DNA: TGTGCCACCGGTACTAGCGGGAGAAACACCGGGGAGCTGTTTTTT. Amino acids: CATGTSGRNTGELFF.